Listed here are 20 T cell receptor beta chains from one sample, sequenced in a study of T-cell reconstitution after alpha-beta-depleted transplantation in children listed by TCRdb under 2016. Read against the paper, the sample's treatment or condition label means: allogeneic hematopoietic cell transplantation with graft depleted of TCRalphabeta T cells and CD19 B cells. The library came from PCR. The sequencer listed for this sample is Illumina HiSeq 2500. TCR libraries were prepared with molecular barcoding, using unique molecular identifiers to normalize TCRbeta repertoire quantification. TCRdb's own reprocessing of the public reads used fastp at Q25 and MiXCR and kept productive beta chains. Each entry merges the rows of one CDR3 protein and shows their most common DNA and genes. This sample has about 260,000 distinct CDR3 sequences in its table, and about 9.9% of those were observed once. The ten largest clones add up to around 24% of the sample.

The input for sequencing was peripheral blood, taken 180 days after TCRalphabeta/CD19-depleted stem cell transplant. These receptor sequences come from a male patient under 10 years old who had a stem cell transplant for chronic granulomatous disease, so the T cells may come from the graft donor.

Many counts were recorded for this clonotype. The chain has TRBV12-3 or TRBV12-4 and TRBJ1-2, with unresolved D. Trimming took 3 bases from V and 7 from J, leaving 21 bases between them. The CDR3 has 16 amino acids. CDR3 loop: CASSFPAERTSGGYTF. CDR3 DNA sequence: TGTGCCAGCAGTTTCCCGGCAGAAAGGACCTCTGGTGGCTACACCTTC.

This clonotype was counted a few times. J is TRBJ2-7 and V is TRBV5-1; 8 bases fit TRBD2. The CDR3 length is 17 residues. Germline values: CDR1 SGHRS, CDR2 YFSETQ. The ends lost 1 base at V and 2 bases at J; junction bases unmatched: 11. As DNA, the CDR3 is TGCGCCAGCAGCTTGTTGGGGTTAGCGGGAAAGGCCTACGAGCAGTACTTC. The encoded protein is CASSLLGLAGKAYEQYF.

This clonotype showed up many times. V usage is TRBV6-1 and J usage is TRBJ2-2; 9 bases are a match to TRBD2. Germline trimming cut 6 bases from V and 6 bases from J; bases unmatched to any gene: 5. This CDR3 contains 14 residues. Looked up from germline, CDR1 is MNHNS and CDR2 is SASEGT. CDR3 sequence: CASRKGTSPGELFF. The CDR3 region has the DNA TGTGCCAGCAGAAAAGGGACTAGCCCCGGGGAGCTGTTTTTT.

With respect to this clonotype: A much larger clone sits a single nucleotide away, making a read error possible. This CDR3 is CASTPGTSYHEQFF. The CDR3 region has the DNA TGTGCCAGCACGCCCGGGACTAGCTACCATGAGCAGTTCTTC. J is TRBJ2-1 and V is TRBV11-2, with 9 bases matching TRBD2. The CDR3 covers 14 residues. Germline CDR1 SGHAT, CDR2 FQNNGV.

About this clonotype itself: One end of the junction does not line up with germline, which may come from a read error. The chain recombines TRBV7-9 with TRBJ1-2, with 8 bases that match TRBD1. The germline V gene has CDR1 SEHNR and CDR2 FQNEAQ (reference sequence). The CDR3 sequence is 14 residues long. CDR3 amino acids: CASPDRESLGGDTF. The DNA of the CDR3 is TGTGCCAGCCCGGACAGGGAAAGTTTGGGTGGCGACACCTTC.

This clonotype was observed at least ten times. The V gene is TRBV29-1, the J gene TRBJ2-3, with D uncertain. The CDR3 spans 11 residues. The V gene lost 7 bases and the J gene lost 0 bases, with 5 bases spanning the gap. The germline V gene has CDR1 SQVTM and CDR2 ANQGSEA. CDR3 protein: CSAPSTDTQYF. CDR3 sequence (DNA): TGCAGCGCACCTAGCACAGATACGCAGTATTTT.

This clonotype appeared a few times. A much larger clone lies one base from this, so it may be a read error. The V call is TRBV7-9, the J call TRBJ1-2, with no clear D. Germline CDR1 SEHNR, CDR2 FQNEAQ (reference sequence). The CDR3 loop spans 14 amino acids. The DNA of the CDR3 is TGTGCCAGCAGCTTAGAGGGCCCTAACTATGGCTACCCCTTC. Protein sequence: CASSLEGPNYGYPF.

There are a few counts of this clonotype. The genes are TRBV3-1 and TRBJ2-3, with D possibly TRBD2 on 5 matching bases. V gave up 4 bases and J gave up 3 bases, with 11 bases separating them. The germline V gene encodes CDR1 LGHDT and CDR2 YNNKEL (reference sequence). The CDR3 is made up of 14 amino acids. This CDR3 reads CASSPSAETDTQYF. The CDR3 nucleotides are TGTGCCAGCAGCCCCTCAGCGGAGACAGATACGCAGTATTTT.

Comments on this clonotype: A much more abundant neighbour one base away suggests this may be a read error. The J gene is TRBJ2-5, the V gene TRBV28; TRBD1 is a possible D gene (6 bases). Looked up from germline, CDR1 is MDHEN and CDR2 is SYDVKM. CDR3 length: 13 residues. CDR3 nucleotide sequence: TGTGCCAGCAGCCTCGGACAGAAAGAGACCCAGTCCTTC. It is translated as CASSLGQKETQSF.

This clonotype was seen at least ten times. V and J are TRBV2 and TRBJ1-2; D gene unclear. The CDR3 consists of 11 residues. V was cut by 5 bases and J by 6 bases, with 7 bases left in between. Germline CDR1 is SNHLY and CDR2 is FYNNEI. CDR3 protein: CASSHRHGYTF. CDR3 nucleotides: TGTGCCAGCAGTCATCGTCATGGCTACACCTTC.

In this sample, this clonotype turned up many times. The chain links TRBV4-2 to TRBJ1-2; D not resolved. The CDR3 extends over 14 amino acids. Germline-derived CDR1 and CDR2 are LGHNA and YNFKEQ. The germline V and J ends were trimmed by 0 bases and 5 bases, with 10 bases remaining between them. DNA of the CDR3: TGTGCCAGCAGCCAAGATAGTGCGGTATATGGCTACACCTTC. Translation: CASSQDSAVYGYTF.

This clonotype was seen many times. The chain carries TRBV11-2 and TRBJ2-4; D gene uncertain. Germline values: CDR1 SGHAT, CDR2 FQNNGV. The CDR3 covers 14 residues. Trimming took off 1 base at V and 8 bases at J, with 12 bases between the two ends. The CDR3 nucleotides are TGTGCCAGCAGCTTAGGGGCAGGATCGGACATTCAGTACTTC. Translated, it gives CASSLGAGSDIQYF. Looking up the rest from reference TRBV11-2 and TRBJ2-4 gives the full variable domain: EAGVAQSPRYKIIEKRQSVAFWCNPISGHATLYWYQQILGQGPKLLIQFQNNGVVDDSQLPKDRFSAERLKGVDSTLKIQPAKLEDSAVYLCASSLGAGSDIQYFGAGTRLSVL.

This clonotype was observed many times. The rearrangement joins TRBV24-1 to TRBJ2-1; no reliable D call. V dropped 5 bases and J dropped 4 bases, with 14 bases sitting between them. CDR3 length equals 15 residues. The germline gives CDR1 KGHDR, CDR2 SFDVKD. CDR3 DNA sequence: TGTGCCACCAGTGTCCGCACAGAGAAGTACAATGAGCAGTTCTTC. It specifies CATSVRTEKYNEQFF.

Many counts were recorded for this clonotype. This chain links TRBV29-1 with TRBJ2-5; D is perhaps TRBD1 (6 bases). Germline CDR1 and CDR2: SQVTM and ANQGSEA. The CDR3 has 12 residues. Deletions cut 4 bases from V and 5 bases from J, with 11 bases between. CDR3 amino acids: CSVAGVGETQYF. Written as DNA, the CDR3 is TGCAGCGTTGCAGGGGTTGGGGAGACCCAGTACTTC.

This clonotype was counted a few times. This sequence joins TRBV28 and TRBJ2-1; 10 nucleotides line up with TRBD1. Germline CDR1 reads MDHEN; CDR2 reads SYDVKM. The CDR3 loop spans 15 amino acids. V was pared by 6 bases and J by 9 bases, with 11 bases of the junction left unmatched. For the CDR3, the DNA is TGTGCCAGCAGCAACCGGGACAGGGGATACGGTGAGCAGTTCTTC. Translating it yields CASSNRDRGYGEQFF.

V usage is TRBV4-2 and J usage is TRBJ2-1, with D possibly TRBD1 on 6 matching bases. In germline, CDR1 is LGHNA, CDR2 YNFKEQ. Trimming removed 6 bases from V and 2 bases from J, with 14 bases in between. There are 15 residues in the CDR3. The CDR3 DNA follows: TGTGCCAGCAGATACAGGGCAGAAGCCTACAATGAGCAGTTCTTC. It specifies CASRYRAEAYNEQFF.

This clonotype was observed at least ten times. The chain joins TRBV20-1 to TRBJ1-5, with 7 bases aligning to TRBD1. The length of the CDR3 is 15 residues. After removal of 4 bases from V and 3 bases from J, the junction contained 9 bases not matched to a gene. Germline CDR1 is DFQATT and CDR2 is SNEGSKA (reference sequence). The CDR3 coding sequence is TGCAGTGCTAAATCCGACAGGGCGCTCAATCAGCCCCAGCATTTT. This encodes CSAKSDRALNQPQHF.

This clonotype was counted many times. The genes are TRBV7-9 and TRBJ2-2, with no clear D. The germline CDR1 and CDR2 sequences are SEHNR and FQNEAQ (reference sequence). V lost 6 bases, J lost 1 base, and 9 bases lay in between. The CDR3 sequence is 14 residues long. CDR3 DNA sequence: TGTGCCAGCAGGCCTCTAGAGAACACCGGGGAGCTGTTTTTT. Residues: CASRPLENTGELFF.

At least ten counts were recorded for this clonotype. This rearrangement joins TRBV15 to TRBJ2-1, with D unresolved. CDR3 length: 15 amino acids. From germline, CDR1 is LNHNV and CDR2 YYDKDF (reference sequence). Trimming cost V 0 bases and J 2 bases, with 8 bases left between them. CDR3 nucleotides: TGTGCCACCAGCAGAGAAAGACCGCCCTACAATGAGCAGTTCTTC. Amino acid sequence: CATSRERPPYNEQFF.

This clonotype was detected a few times. The genes are TRBV27 and TRBJ2-1; TRBD1 matches at 8 bases. The trim removed 10 bases at V and 3 bases at J, leaving 8 bases unmatched. This CDR3 has 14 residues. The V gene's germline CDR1 is MNHEY and CDR2 SMNVEV (reference sequence). The CDR3 region has the DNA TGTGCCACCTTGGGGACAGGAAACTACAATGAGCAGTTCTTC. Translating gives CATLGTGNYNEQFF.